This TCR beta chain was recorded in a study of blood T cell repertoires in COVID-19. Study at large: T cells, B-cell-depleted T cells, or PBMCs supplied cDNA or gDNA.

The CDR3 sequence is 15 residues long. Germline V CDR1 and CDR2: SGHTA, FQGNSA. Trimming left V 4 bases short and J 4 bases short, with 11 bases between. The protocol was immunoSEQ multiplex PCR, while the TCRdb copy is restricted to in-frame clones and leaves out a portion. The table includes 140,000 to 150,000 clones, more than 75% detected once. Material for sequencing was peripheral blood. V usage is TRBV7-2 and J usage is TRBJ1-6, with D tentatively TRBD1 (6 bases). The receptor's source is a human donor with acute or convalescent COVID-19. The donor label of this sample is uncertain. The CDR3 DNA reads TGTGCCAGCAGCTCGATGACAGGTTATAATTCACCCCTCCACTTT. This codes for CASSSMTGYNSPLHF.